This T cell receptor beta chain originates from a study of blood T cell repertoires in COVID-19. Study as a whole: COVID-19 samples, acute and convalescent, were from the United States, Italy and Spain. The cDNA or gDNA used as material had been derived from T cells, B-cell-depleted T cells, or PBMCs.

Germline CDR1 is MDHEN and CDR2 is SYDVKM. The CDR3 is 16 residues long. Trimming stripped 7 bases from V and 5 bases from J, with 20 bases between. In the authors' methods: Estimated nucleated cell counts came from reference gene primer amplification. Method: immunoSEQ multiplex PCR; TCRdb's copy keeps in-frame clones and lacks some. V, J and clone size derive from that table, while D and trimming were established from the DNA sequence. The table includes 110,000 or so clones, roughly 88% detected once. The source is a woman at least 80 years old with active or convalescent COVID-19. Sequencing input: peripheral blood. The gene calls are TRBV28 and TRBJ1-4; D is possibly TRBD1 (6 bases). The CDR3 DNA follows: TGTGCCAGCACCCCTTATAAGGCAGGGGCGAATGAAAAACTGTTTTTT. Protein sequence: CASTPYKAGANEKLFF.